This TCR beta chain was found in a study of response to subunit inactivated influenza vaccine. One entry per CDR3 protein, called by TCRdb with MiXCR from the RT-PCR reads. Among 650,000 to 850,000 distinct CDR3 sequences listed, around 14% were seen once. From germline, CDR1 is SGHVS and CDR2 FQNEAQ. The CDR3 has 17 residues. Losses at the gene ends were 3 bases for V and 5 bases for J; bases not matched to a gene: 11. V and J are TRBV7-8 and TRBJ2-2; TRBD1 aligns across 8 bases. The material sequenced was PBMCs from blood, taken 14 to 15 days before vaccination. The sequence came from a man aged 50 to 60 who received an inactivated influenza vaccine. CDR3 sequence reads: CASSFPGGEGGTGELFF. In DNA form, the CDR3 reads TGTGCCAGCAGCTTTCCAGGGGGCGAGGGAGGTACCGGGGAGCTGTTTTTT. Supplemented by reference TRBV7-8 and TRBJ2-2, the full variable domain reads GAGVSQSPRYKVAKRGQDVALRCDPISGHVSLFWYQQALGQGPEFLTYFQNEAQLDKSGLPSDRFFAERPEGSVSTLKIQRTQQEDSAVYLCASSFPGGEGGTGELFFGEGSRLTVL.